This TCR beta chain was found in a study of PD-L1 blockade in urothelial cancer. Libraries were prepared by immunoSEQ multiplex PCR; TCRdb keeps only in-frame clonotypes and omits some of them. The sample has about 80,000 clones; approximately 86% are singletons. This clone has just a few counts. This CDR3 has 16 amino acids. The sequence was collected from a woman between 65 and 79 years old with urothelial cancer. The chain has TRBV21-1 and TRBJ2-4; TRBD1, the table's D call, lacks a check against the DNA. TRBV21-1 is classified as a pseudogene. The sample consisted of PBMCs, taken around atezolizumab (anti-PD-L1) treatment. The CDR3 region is CASSKAGLQGKNIQYF. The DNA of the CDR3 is TGTGCCAGCAGCAAAGCGGGGCTTCAGGGCAAAAACATTCAGTACTTC.